The next 2 T cell receptor beta chains were all read from a single sample in a study of shared clonotypes between healthy human individuals. Profiled with immunoSEQ multiplex PCR; TCRdb holds only in-frame clones, not every one. The sample has about 2,100,000 clones, about 92% seen once. Naivety among CD8 cells was defined by CD45RO negativity and positive CCR7 selection, thereby excluding terminally differentiated effector memory CD45RA+ cells. Sequenced sample: naive CD8+ T cells from PBMCs. These receptor sequences come from a young man in good health. Some clones in this sample may be carry-over from other donors' samples.

The V gene is TRBV4-1, the J gene TRBJ1-3; no firm D call. Per germline, CDR1 MGHRA and CDR2 YSYEKL. The V end was cut by 0 bases, the J end by 0 bases, with 12 bases between. CDR3 length: 17 amino acids. The CDR3 reads CASSQDTQGVSGNTIYF. For the CDR3, the DNA is TGCGCCAGCAGCCAAGACACCCAAGGAGTCTCTGGAAACACCATATATTTT.

The V and J genes are TRBV21-1 and TRBJ1-3; the table's D call, TRBD1, was not checked against the DNA. TRBV21-1 is recorded as a pseudogene. The length of the CDR3 is 13 residues. CDR3 protein: CASRFRGGNTIYF. The CDR3 nucleotides are TGTGCCAGCAGATTCAGGGGGGGAAACACCATATATTTT.